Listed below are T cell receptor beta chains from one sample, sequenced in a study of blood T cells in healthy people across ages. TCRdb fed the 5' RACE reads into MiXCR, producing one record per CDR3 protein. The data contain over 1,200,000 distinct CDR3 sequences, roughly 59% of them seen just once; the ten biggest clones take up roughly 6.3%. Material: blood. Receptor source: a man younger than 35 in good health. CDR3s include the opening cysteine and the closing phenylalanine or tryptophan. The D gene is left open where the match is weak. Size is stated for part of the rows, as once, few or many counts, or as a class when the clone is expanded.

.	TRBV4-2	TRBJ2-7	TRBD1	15	TGTGCCAGCAGCCTACAGGGGTATAGCTCCTACGAGCAGTACTTC	CASSLQGYSSYEQYF
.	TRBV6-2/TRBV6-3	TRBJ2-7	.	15	TGTGCCAGCAGTTACGAAGGCCAGCGAGGCGACGAGCAGTACTTC	CASSYEGQRGDEQYF
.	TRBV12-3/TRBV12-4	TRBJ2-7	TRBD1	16	TGTGCCAGCAGTGACAGGGGAAAAGCAGCCTCCTACGAGCAGTACTTC	CASSDRGKAASYEQYF
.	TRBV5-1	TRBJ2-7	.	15	TGCGCCAGCAGCTTAGCGGAATACTCCTACAATGAGCAGTACTTC	CASSLAEYSYNEQYF
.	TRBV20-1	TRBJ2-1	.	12	TGCAGTGCTAGTACCCGGGTAAATGAGCAGTTCTTC	CSASTRVNEQFF
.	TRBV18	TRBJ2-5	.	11	TGTGCCAGCTCACTGCCGGGGCCAACGTACTTC	CASSLPGPTYF
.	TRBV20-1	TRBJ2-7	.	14	TGCAGTCTCAACAGCCCGCACCTCCGCTACGAGCAGTACTTC	CSLNSPHLRYEQYF
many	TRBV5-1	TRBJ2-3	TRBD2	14	TGCGCCAGCAGCCTGGGACTAGCGATCGGTACGCAGTATTTT	CASSLGLAIGTQYF
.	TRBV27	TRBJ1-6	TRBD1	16	TGTGCCAGCAGGACCGGACAGGCCACCTATAATTCACCCCTCCACTTT	CASRTGQATYNSPLHF
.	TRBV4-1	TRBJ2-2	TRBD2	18	TGCGCCAGCAGCCAAGGATCGAAGGGGAGGGCGAACACCGGGGAGCTGTTTTTT	CASSQGSKGRANTGELFF
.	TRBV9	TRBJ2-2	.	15	TGTGCCAGCAGCGTATTAGAGGGAAGTACCGGGGAGCTGTTTTTT	CASSVLEGSTGELFF
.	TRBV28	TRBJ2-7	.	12	TGTGCCAGCCAAACAGTATTCGGGGAGCAGTACTTC	CASQTVFGEQYF
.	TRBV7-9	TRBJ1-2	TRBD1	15	TGTGCCAGCAGCCCTTCAGCGGACAGGTGGGGCGGCTACACCTTC	CASSPSADRWGGYTF
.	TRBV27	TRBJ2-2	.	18	TGTGCCAGCAGTTTAGGGTACCCTTATCTACCGAACACCGGGGAGCTGTTTTTT	CASSLGYPYLPNTGELFF
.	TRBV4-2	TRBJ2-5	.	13	TGTGCCAGCAGCAAACTCATGCTGGAGACCCAGTACTTC	CASSKLMLETQYF
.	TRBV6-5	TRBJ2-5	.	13	TGTGCCAGCAGTTTTCAGCATGAAGAGACCCAGTACTTC	CASSFQHEETQYF
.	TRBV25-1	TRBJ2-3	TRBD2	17	TGTGCCAGCAGTGAAGGGGAGGGTGAGGGCGCGATAGATACGCAGTATTTT	CASSEGEGEGAIDTQYF
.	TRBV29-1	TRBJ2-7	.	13	TGCAGCGTTGCTGCGGAGGGGTCATACGAGCAGTACTTC	CSVAAEGSYEQYF
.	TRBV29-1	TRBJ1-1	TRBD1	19	TGCAGCGTTGTTGGGGTTAATGGAGACAGGGTGGGCAAGGACACTGAAGCTTTCTTT	CSVVGVNGDRVGKDTEAFF
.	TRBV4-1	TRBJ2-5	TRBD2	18	TGCGCCAGCAGCCCAGAAGGGGTTAGCGGGGGGGATCAAGAGACCCAGTACTTC	CASSPEGVSGGDQETQYF
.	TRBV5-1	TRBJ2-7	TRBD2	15	TGCGCCAGCAGATCGAGCGGGGCTACGTCCTACGAGCAGTACTTC	CASRSSGATSYEQYF
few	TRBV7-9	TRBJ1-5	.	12	TGTGCCAGCAGCTCCCTGTATCAGCCCCAGCATTTT	CASSSLYQPQHF
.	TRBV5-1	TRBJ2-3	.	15	TGCGCCAGCAGCTTGGTGGCTAGTCGCCCAGATACGCAGTATTTT	CASSLVASRPDTQYF
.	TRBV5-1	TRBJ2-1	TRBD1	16	TGCGCCAGCAGCTTGGGATTTCGGACAGGGAACAATGAGCAGTTCTTC	CASSLGFRTGNNEQFF
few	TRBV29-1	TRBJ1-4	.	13	TGCAGCGTTGGTGGTTGGTCAGATGAAAAACTGTTTTTT	CSVGGWSDEKLFF
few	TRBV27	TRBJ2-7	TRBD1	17	TGTGCCAGCAGTTTATTGGCCCCGACAGGGCTCCCCTACGAGCAGTACTTC	CASSLLAPTGLPYEQYF
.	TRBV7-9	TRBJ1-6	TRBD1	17	TGTGCCAGCAGCTTGACAGGGAGCGAACTTTGGGATTCACCCCTCCACTTT	CASSLTGSELWDSPLHF
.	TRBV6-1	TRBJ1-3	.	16	TGTGCCAGCACACCTGTGGTGGTGGGGTCCGGAAACACCATATATTTT	CASTPVVVGSGNTIYF
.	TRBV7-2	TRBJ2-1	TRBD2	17	TGTGCCAGCAGCTTATCCTTAGCGGGAGGTGAAGAGAATGAGCAGTTCTTC	CASSLSLAGGEENEQFF
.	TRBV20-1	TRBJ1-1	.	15	TGCAGTGCCCCTTATCGGATAAGCCTGAACACTGAAGCTTTCTTT	CSAPYRISLNTEAFF
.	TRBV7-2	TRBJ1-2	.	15	TGTGCCAGCAGCTTACCTCCGGGGACCAACTATGGCTACACCTTC	CASSLPPGTNYGYTF
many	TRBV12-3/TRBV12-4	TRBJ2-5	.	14	TGTGCCAGCAGTTTAGCCCAAACCGAGGAGACCCAGTACTTC	CASSLAQTEETQYF
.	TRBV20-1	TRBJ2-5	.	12	TGCAGTGCTAGACAGGGGCCAGTGACCCAGTACTTC	CSARQGPVTQYF
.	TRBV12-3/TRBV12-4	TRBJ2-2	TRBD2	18	TGTGCCAGCAGCCCCACTAGCGGGAGGGCCGGAGGAACCGGGGAGCTGTTTTTT	CASSPTSGRAGGTGELFF
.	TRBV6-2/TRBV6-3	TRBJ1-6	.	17	TGTGCCAGCAGTTACTCGTGGGGGAGCTCCTATAATTCACCCCTCCACTTT	CASSYSWGSSYNSPLHF
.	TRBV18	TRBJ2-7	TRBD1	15	TGTGCCAGCTCACCATTAAGGGGGCCTAACTACGAGCAGTACTTC	CASSPLRGPNYEQYF
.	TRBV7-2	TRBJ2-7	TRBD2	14	TGTGCCAGCAGCCCAGGGACTAGCCCTCGCGAGCAGTACTTC	CASSPGTSPREQYF
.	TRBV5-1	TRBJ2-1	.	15	TGCGCCAGCAGCCCAGAGGGGGACCCGTTTAATGAGCAGTTCTTC	CASSPEGDPFNEQFF
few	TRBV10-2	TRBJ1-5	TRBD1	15	TGCGCCAGCAGGATAACAGGGGAGTGGTATCAGCCCCAGCATTTT	CASRITGEWYQPQHF